This is a list of T cell receptor beta chains from one sample in a study of graft-versus-host responses after intestinal transplantation. Their cognate antigens are unknown. Only in-frame clones appear in the TCRdb table, and some are missing; sequencing was by immunoSEQ multiplex PCR. The data contain about 36,000 clones, approximately 95% of them singletons. Here the sequenced sample was unstimulated CD4+ T cells sorted from spleen or lymph node cells, taken before transplant. The receptor set was obtained from a human donor who was the organ donor for an intestinal transplant. CDR3s include the opening cysteine and the closing phenylalanine or tryptophan. The D gene is left open where the match is weak. Clone size is stated in some rows and not others, as once, few, many or a class when expanded.

V: TRBV6-4; J: TRBJ2-5; size: -; D: TRBD2; DNA: TGTGCCAGCAGTGGGACTAGAGAGACCCAGTACTTC; CDR3: CASSGTRETQYF
V: TRBV4-3; J: TRBJ2-2; size: -; D: TRBD2; DNA: TGCGCCAGCAGCCGTTCTCGGCTAGCGGGGGCGTTCGGGGAGCTGTTTTTT; CDR3: CASSRSRLAGAFGELFF
V: TRBV5-1; J: TRBJ2-7; size: -; D: -; DNA: TGCGCCAGCAGCTTGGGCAGCTCCTACGAGCAGTACTTC; CDR3: CASSLGSSYEQYF
V: TRBV19; J: TRBJ2-5; size: -; D: TRBD2; DNA: TGTGCCAGTAAAAGCGGGGGGGGAGAGACCCAGTACTTC; CDR3: CASKSGGGETQYF
V: TRBV10-2; J: TRBJ1-5; size: -; D: -; DNA: TGCGCCACCACTCCGGCACGGAAAGATCAGCCCCAGCATTTT; CDR3: CATTPARKDQPQHF
V: TRBV30; J: TRBJ1-2; size: once; D: -; DNA: TGTGCCTGGAGTGTACGGGAACGGTGGTATAGCTACACCTTC; CDR3: CAWSVRERWYSYTF
V: TRBV10-3; J: TRBJ2-7; size: -; D: -; DNA: TGTGCCATCAGTGGGACACCGTCCTACGAGCAGTACTTC; CDR3: CAISGTPSYEQYF
V: TRBV25-1; J: TRBJ2-7; size: -; D: TRBD1; DNA: TGTGCCAGCAGTGAGGGAACAGGGGGCGCATACGAGCAGTACTTC; CDR3: CASSEGTGGAYEQYF
V: TRBV7-8; J: TRBJ1-5; size: -; D: -; DNA: TGTGCCAGCAGCTTAGAACTGGGAGGGATCTCGAGCAATCAGCCCCAGCATTTT; CDR3: CASSLELGGISSNQPQHF
V: TRBV5-1; J: TRBJ1-3; size: -; D: -; DNA: TGCGCCAGCAGCGGGGGGGAGGTCTCTGGAAACACCATATATTTT; CDR3: CASSGGEVSGNTIYF
V: TRBV29-1; J: TRBJ2-3; size: -; D: -; DNA: TGCAGCGTCCTCCGGAGGAGGGGGAACACAGATACGCAGTATTTT; CDR3: CSVLRRRGNTDTQYF
V: TRBV18; J: TRBJ1-2; size: -; D: -; DNA: TGTGCCAGCTCACCACCATCACAGGGTTATGGCTACACCTTC; CDR3: CASSPPSQGYGYTF
V: TRBV2; J: TRBJ1-1; size: once; D: -; DNA: TGTGCCAGCAGTGTAGGGCAGACTAACACTGAAGCTTTCTTT; CDR3: CASSVGQTNTEAFF
V: TRBV18; J: TRBJ2-5; size: -; D: TRBD1; DNA: TGTGCCAGCTCACCAGGTTTTGGACAGGGGGCAGAAGAGACCCAGTACTTC; CDR3: CASSPGFGQGAEETQYF
V: TRBV19; J: TRBJ1-1; size: -; D: -; DNA: TGTGCCAGTAGTATGGAATTCGGGGTGCGGGCTTTCTTT; CDR3: CASSMEFGVRAFF
V: TRBV6-1; J: TRBJ1-6; size: -; D: -; DNA: TGTGCCAGCAGGCAAAGACAGGTTACAGGGCCACCCCTCCACTTT; CDR3: CASRQRQVTGPPLHF
V: TRBV5-4; J: TRBJ2-2; size: -; D: -; DNA: TGTGCCAGCAGCTTGGCCCATATTGGCGGGGCGCGCACCGGGGAGCTGTTTTTT; CDR3: CASSLAHIGGARTGELFF
V: TRBV5-1; J: TRBJ2-5; size: -; D: TRBD2; DNA: TGCGCCAGCAGCTTGGGACTAGCTAAGGAGACCCAGTACTTC; CDR3: CASSLGLAKETQYF
V: TRBV7-2; J: TRBJ2-1; size: -; D: -; DNA: TGTGCCAGCAGCCCCGGGACAGGGACTAGCAATGAGCAGTTCTTC; CDR3: CASSPGTGTSNEQFF
V: TRBV5-1; J: TRBJ2-7; size: once; D: TRBD1; DNA: TGCGCCAGCAGCTTATGGACAGGTCCGAACTACGAGCAGTACTTC; CDR3: CASSLWTGPNYEQYF
V: TRBV28; J: TRBJ1-1; size: -; D: -; DNA: TGTGCCAGCAGTTTGCTACGGAGTGAAGCTTTCTTT; CDR3: CASSLLRSEAFF
V: TRBV18; J: TRBJ2-7; size: -; D: -; DNA: TGTGCCAGCTCAAGAAATTCTCAGGATTACTCCTACGAGCAGTACTTC; CDR3: CASSRNSQDYSYEQYF
V: TRBV10-3; J: TRBJ2-7; size: once; D: -; DNA: TGTGCCACCAGGCTAGCTGGGGACGAGCAGTACTTC; CDR3: CATRLAGDEQYF
V: TRBV5-4; J: TRBJ2-1; size: -; D: TRBD2; DNA: TGTGCCAGCAGCCCCTCGGTCAGCGGGGGGGACAATGAGCAGTTCTTC; CDR3: CASSPSVSGGDNEQFF
V: TRBV28; J: TRBJ1-1; size: -; D: -; DNA: TGTGCCAGCAGTTTGGGGGGGCCCCGGAGGTGGGTTGAAGCTTTCTTT; CDR3: CASSLGGPRRWVEAFF
V: TRBV11-3; J: TRBJ2-2; size: -; D: -; DNA: TGTGCCAGCAGCTTAGAAGGGTTCACCGGGGAGCTGTTTTTT; CDR3: CASSLEGFTGELFF
V: TRBV19; J: TRBJ2-7; size: -; D: TRBD2; DNA: TGTGCCAGTAGTATTAGCGGGGGGGGCAGATCCGAGCAGTACTTC; CDR3: CASSISGGGRSEQYF
V: TRBV5-1; J: TRBJ1-5; size: -; D: TRBD1; DNA: TGCGCCAGCAGCTTGGGACAGGGAAAAGATCAGCCCCAGCATTTT; CDR3: CASSLGQGKDQPQHF
V: TRBV10-3; J: TRBJ1-1; size: -; D: -; DNA: TGTGCCATCAGTGAGGCTTCCGGACCCAGAGAAGCTTTCTTT; CDR3: CAISEASGPREAFF
V: TRBV30; J: TRBJ2-7; size: -; D: TRBD2; DNA: TGTGCCTGGAGCGCCCGGGGAGGGTTGAACTACGAGCAGTACTTC; CDR3: CAWSARGGLNYEQYF
V: TRBV7-5; J: TRBJ1-1; size: -; D: -; DNA: TGTGCCAGAAGCTTAGAAGGGACCGTCCTTACCATGAACACTGAAGCTTTCTTT; CDR3: CARSLEGTVLTMNTEAFF
V: TRBV11-1; J: TRBJ2-1; size: -; D: TRBD2; DNA: TGTGCCAGCAGTGGGACTAGCGGGGCCGGGGGGCAGTTCTTC; CDR3: CASSGTSGAGGQFF
V: TRBV6-5; J: TRBJ2-7; size: -; D: -; DNA: TGTGCCAGCAGTTACTCGGTCACAGAGCAGTACTTC; CDR3: CASSYSVTEQYF
V: TRBV28; J: TRBJ2-3; size: once; D: -; DNA: TGTGCCAGCAGTAAAGGGGGAACAGATACGCAGTATTTT; CDR3: CASSKGGTDTQYF
V: TRBV7-2; J: TRBJ2-1; size: -; D: TRBD2; DNA: TGTGCCAGCAGCAAAACTAGCGGGGGGGTCTACAATGAGCAGTTCTTC; CDR3: CASSKTSGGVYNEQFF
V: TRBV5-6; J: TRBJ1-5; size: -; D: -; DNA: TGTGCCAGCAGCTTGGTTGGCCAGCCCCAGCATTTT; CDR3: CASSLVGQPQHF
V: TRBV4-1; J: TRBJ2-1; size: -; D: -; DNA: TGCGCCAGCAGCCGGCACGGAAATGAGCAGTTCTTC; CDR3: CASSRHGNEQFF
V: TRBV6-5; J: TRBJ2-2; size: -; D: -; DNA: TGTGCCAGCAGTTATTATGTGGGGGGGCGAGTGGAGCTGTTTTTT; CDR3: CASSYYVGGRVELFF
V: TRBV5-1; J: TRBJ2-6; size: -; D: -; DNA: TGCGCCAGCAGCTTGGCGGGTTCCTCTGGGGCCAACGTCCTGACTTTC; CDR3: CASSLAGSSGANVLTF
V: TRBV10-3; J: TRBJ1-2; size: -; D: TRBD1; DNA: TGTGCCATCAGTGAGTCGGGACAGCTAAACTATGGCTACACCTTC; CDR3: CAISESGQLNYGYTF
V: TRBV7-9; J: TRBJ1-1; size: -; D: -; DNA: TGTGCCAGCAGCTTAGTAAAACAGAGGAACACTGAAGCTTTCTTT; CDR3: CASSLVKQRNTEAFF
V: TRBV5-6; J: TRBJ1-4; size: -; D: -; DNA: TGTGCCAGCAGCCTCGGGTCTCCTAATGAAAAACTGTTTTTT; CDR3: CASSLGSPNEKLFF
V: TRBV7-2; J: TRBJ2-5; size: -; D: -; DNA: TGTGCCAGCAGCTTAGACTACCAAGAGACCCAGTACTTC; CDR3: CASSLDYQETQYF
V: TRBV18; J: TRBJ1-2; size: -; D: -; DNA: TGTGCCAGCTCACCACAACGTGAAGCCTATGGCTACACCTTC; CDR3: CASSPQREAYGYTF
V: TRBV5-6; J: TRBJ1-4; size: -; D: -; DNA: TGTGCCAGCAGCTTGCAGGGAGTAAGCAATGAAAAACTGTTTTTT; CDR3: CASSLQGVSNEKLFF
V: TRBV6-1; J: TRBJ1-2; size: -; D: -; DNA: TGTGCCAGCAGGGCAGCGTCTAACTATGGCTACACCTTC; CDR3: CASRAASNYGYTF